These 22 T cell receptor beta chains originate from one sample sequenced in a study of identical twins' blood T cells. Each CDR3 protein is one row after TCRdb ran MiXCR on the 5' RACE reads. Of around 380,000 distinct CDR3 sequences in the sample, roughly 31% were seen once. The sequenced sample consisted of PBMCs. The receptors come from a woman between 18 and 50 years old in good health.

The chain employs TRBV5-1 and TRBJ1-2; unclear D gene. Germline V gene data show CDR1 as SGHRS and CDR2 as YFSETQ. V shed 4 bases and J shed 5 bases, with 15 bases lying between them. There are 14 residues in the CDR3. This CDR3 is CASSPKDGLYGYTF. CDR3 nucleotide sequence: TGCGCCAGCAGCCCAAAGGACGGCTTATATGGCTACACCTTC.

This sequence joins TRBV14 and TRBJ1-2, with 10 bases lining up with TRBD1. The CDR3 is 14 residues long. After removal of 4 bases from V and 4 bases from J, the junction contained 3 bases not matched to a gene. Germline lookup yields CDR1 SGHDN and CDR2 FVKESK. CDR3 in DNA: TGTGCCAGCAGCCCCGGGACAGGGGTCTATGGCTACACCTTC. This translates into CASSPGTGVYGYTF.

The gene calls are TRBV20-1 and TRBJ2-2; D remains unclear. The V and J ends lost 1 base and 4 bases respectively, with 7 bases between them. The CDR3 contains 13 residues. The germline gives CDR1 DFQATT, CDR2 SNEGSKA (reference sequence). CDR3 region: CSARAVSTGELFF. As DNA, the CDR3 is TGCAGTGCTAGAGCGGTGTCCACCGGGGAGCTGTTTTTT.

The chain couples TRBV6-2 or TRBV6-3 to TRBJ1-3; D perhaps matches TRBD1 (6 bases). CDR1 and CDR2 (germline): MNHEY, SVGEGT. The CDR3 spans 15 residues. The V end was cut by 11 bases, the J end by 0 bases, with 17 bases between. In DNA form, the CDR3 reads TGTGCCGTCGCGGATCCGGACAGCTCTGGAAACACCATATATTTT. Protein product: CAVADPDSSGNTIYF.

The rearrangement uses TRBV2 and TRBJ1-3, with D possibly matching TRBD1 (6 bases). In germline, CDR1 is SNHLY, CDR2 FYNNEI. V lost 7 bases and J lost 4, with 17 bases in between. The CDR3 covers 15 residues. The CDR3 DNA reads TGTGCCAGCACCCAAGAGGGGGGCCTCGGAAACACCATATATTTT. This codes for CASTQEGGLGNTIYF.

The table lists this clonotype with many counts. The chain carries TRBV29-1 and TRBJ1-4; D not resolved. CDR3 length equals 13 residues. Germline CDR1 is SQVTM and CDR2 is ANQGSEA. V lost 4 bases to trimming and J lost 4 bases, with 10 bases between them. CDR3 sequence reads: CSVGTGFNEKLFF. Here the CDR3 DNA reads TGCAGCGTTGGTACGGGGTTTAATGAAAAACTGTTTTTT.

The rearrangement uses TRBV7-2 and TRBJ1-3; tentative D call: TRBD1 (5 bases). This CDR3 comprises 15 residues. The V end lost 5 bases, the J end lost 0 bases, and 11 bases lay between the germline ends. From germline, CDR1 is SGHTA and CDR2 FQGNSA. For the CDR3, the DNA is TGTGCCAGCAGCATGGGACTTTCCTCTGGAAACACCATATATTTT. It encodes CASSMGLSSGNTIYF.

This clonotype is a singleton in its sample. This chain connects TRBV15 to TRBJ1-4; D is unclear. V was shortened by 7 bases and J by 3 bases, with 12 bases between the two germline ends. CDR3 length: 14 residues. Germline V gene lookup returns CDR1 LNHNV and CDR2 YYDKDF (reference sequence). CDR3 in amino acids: CATKHRSANEKLFF. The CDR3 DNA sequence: TGTGCCACCAAACATCGCTCGGCTAATGAAAAACTGTTTTTT.

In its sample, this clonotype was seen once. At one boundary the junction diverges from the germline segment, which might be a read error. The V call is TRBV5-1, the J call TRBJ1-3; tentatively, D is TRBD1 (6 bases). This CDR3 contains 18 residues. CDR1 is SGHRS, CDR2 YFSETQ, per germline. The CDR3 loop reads CSSSLQGISASSGNTIYF. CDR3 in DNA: TGCTCCAGCAGCCTTCAGGGGATAAGTGCCTCCTCTGGAAACACCATATATTTT.

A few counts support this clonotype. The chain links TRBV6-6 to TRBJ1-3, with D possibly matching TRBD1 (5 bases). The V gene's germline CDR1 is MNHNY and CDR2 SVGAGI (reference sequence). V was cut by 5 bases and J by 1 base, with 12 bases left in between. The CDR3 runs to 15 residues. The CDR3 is CASSHGTPSGNTIYF. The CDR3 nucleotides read TGTGCCAGCAGTCACGGGACTCCGTCTGGAAACACCATATATTTT.

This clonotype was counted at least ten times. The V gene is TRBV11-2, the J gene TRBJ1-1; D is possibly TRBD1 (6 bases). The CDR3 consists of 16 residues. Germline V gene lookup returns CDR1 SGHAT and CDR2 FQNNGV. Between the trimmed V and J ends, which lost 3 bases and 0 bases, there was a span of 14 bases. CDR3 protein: CASSFSRGFMNTEAFF. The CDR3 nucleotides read TGTGCCAGCAGCTTCAGCAGGGGATTCATGAACACTGAAGCTTTCTTT.

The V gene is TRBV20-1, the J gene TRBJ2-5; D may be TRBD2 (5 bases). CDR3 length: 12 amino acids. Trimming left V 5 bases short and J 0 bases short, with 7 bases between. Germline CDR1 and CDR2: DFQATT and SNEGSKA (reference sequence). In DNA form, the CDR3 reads TGCAGTGCTCGGGGAAACCAAGAGACCCAGTACTTC. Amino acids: CSARGNQETQYF.

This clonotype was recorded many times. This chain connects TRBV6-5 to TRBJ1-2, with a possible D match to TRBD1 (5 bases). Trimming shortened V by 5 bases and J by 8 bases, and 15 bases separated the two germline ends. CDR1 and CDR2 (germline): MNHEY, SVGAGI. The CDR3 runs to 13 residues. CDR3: CASSQGLSGGYTF. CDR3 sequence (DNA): TGTGCCAGCAGTCAGGGACTGTCCGGCGGCTACACCTTC.

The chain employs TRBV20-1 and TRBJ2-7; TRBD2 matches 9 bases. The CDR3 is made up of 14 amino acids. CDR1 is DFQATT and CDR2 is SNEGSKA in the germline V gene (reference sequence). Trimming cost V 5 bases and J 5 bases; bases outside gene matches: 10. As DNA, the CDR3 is TGCAGTGCTCGGGATAGCGGGAGAATCAACGAGCAGTACTTC. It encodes CSARDSGRINEQYF.

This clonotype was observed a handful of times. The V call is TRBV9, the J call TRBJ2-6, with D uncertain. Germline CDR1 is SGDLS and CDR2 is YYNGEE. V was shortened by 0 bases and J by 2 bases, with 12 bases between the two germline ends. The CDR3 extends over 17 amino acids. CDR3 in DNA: TGTGCCAGCAGCGTAGACCCCATTAGCACTGGGGCCAACGTCCTGACTTTC. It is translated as CASSVDPISTGANVLTF. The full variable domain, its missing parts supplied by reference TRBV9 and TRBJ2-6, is DSGVTQTPKHLITATGQRVTLRCSPRSGDLSVYWYQQSLDQGLQFLIQYYNGEERAKGNILERFSAQQFPDLHSELNLSSLELGDSALYFCASSVDPISTGANVLTFGAGSRLTVL.

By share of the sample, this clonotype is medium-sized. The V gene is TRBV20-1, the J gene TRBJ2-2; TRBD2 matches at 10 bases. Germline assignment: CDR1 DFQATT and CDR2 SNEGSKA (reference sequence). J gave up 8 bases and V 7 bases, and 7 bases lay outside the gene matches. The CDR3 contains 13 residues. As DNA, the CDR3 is TGCAGTGGGACTAGCGGCAAGCGGGGGGAGCTGTTTTTT. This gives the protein CSGTSGKRGELFF.

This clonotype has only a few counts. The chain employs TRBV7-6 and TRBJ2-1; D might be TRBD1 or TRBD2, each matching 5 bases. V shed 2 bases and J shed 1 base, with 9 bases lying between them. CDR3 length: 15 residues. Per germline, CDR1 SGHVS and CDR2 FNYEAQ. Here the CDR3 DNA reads TGTGCCAGCAGCTTAATGGGGGAATCCTACAATGAGCAGTTCTTC. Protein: CASSLMGESYNEQFF.

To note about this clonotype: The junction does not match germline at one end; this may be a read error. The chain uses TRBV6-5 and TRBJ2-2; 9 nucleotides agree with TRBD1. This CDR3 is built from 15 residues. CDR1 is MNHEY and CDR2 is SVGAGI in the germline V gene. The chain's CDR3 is CANSLDRGDTGELFF. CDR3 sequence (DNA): TGTGCCAACAGTCTTGACAGGGGGGACACCGGGGAGCTGTTTTTT.

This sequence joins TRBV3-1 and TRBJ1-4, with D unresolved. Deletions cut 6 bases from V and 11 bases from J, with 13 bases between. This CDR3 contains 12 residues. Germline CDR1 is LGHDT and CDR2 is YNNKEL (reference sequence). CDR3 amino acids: CASSPDAVKLFF. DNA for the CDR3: TGTGCCAGCAGTCCAGACGCCGTGAAACTGTTTTTT.

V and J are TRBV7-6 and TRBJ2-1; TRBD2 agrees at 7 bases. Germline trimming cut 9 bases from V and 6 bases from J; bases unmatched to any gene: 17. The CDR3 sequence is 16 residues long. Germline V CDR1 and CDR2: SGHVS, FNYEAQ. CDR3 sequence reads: CASSLIGASGSNEQFF. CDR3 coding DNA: TGTGCCAGTAGTCTCATCGGGGCTAGCGGAAGCAATGAGCAGTTCTTC.

The CDR3 sequence is CSTGLLTDTQYF. The CDR3 nucleotides read TGCAGCACGGGCCTATTAACAGATACGCAGTATTTT. The chain couples TRBV29-1 to TRBJ2-3; D uncertain. V was shortened by 8 bases and J by 3 bases, with 12 bases between the two germline ends. The germline gives CDR1 SQVTM, CDR2 ANQGSEA. The CDR3 consists of 12 residues.

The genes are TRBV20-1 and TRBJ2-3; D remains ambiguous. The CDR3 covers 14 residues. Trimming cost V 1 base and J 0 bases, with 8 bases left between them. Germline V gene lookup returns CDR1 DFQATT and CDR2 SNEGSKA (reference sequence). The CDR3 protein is CSARADPSTDTQYF. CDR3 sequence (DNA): TGCAGTGCTAGAGCGGACCCTAGCACAGATACGCAGTATTTT.